These 32 T cell receptor beta chains were sequenced from one sample in a study of OX40 agonist ivuxolimab in advanced cancers. The assay was immunoSEQ multiplex PCR, and TCRdb's table has in-frame clones only and misses some. The top ten hold around 10% of the sample, which has some 86,000 clones, less than 95% seen once. The sequences come from CD4+ or CD8+ T cells sorted from blood, collected in a trial of the OX40 agonist ivuxolimab. All receptors derive from an adult with an advanced solid tumor such as melanoma, head and neck, liver or kidney cancer.

The gene calls are TRBV6-1 and TRBJ2-1; 11 nucleotides line up with TRBD2. After removal of 5 bases from V and 5 bases from J, the junction contained 5 bases not matched to a gene. The CDR3 is 15 amino acids. Germline lookup yields CDR1 MNHNS and CDR2 SASEGT. The CDR3 reads CASSSLAGDHNEQFF. The CDR3 nucleotides read TGTGCCAGCAGTTCACTAGCGGGAGACCACAATGAGCAGTTCTTC.

For this clone: The sample holds other DNA sequences that translate to the same CDR3. V gene TRBV30 combines with J gene TRBJ2-7; a weak D match, TRBD2 (6 bases). The length of the CDR3 is 13 residues. Deletions cut 3 bases from V and 4 bases from J, with 13 bases between. Looked up from germline, CDR1 is GTSNPN and CDR2 is SVGIG (reference sequence). CDR3 nucleotides: TGTGCCTGGAGATTGACTAGTGGGTACGAGCAGTACTTC. Protein: CAWRLTSGYEQYF.

The chain recombines TRBV19 with TRBJ1-4; 7 bases match TRBD1. The germline V gene encodes CDR1 LNHDA and CDR2 SQIVND (reference sequence). The CDR3 loop spans 15 amino acids. Unmatched junction bases numbered 8, after V lost 3 bases and J lost 7 bases. CDR3 residues: CASSIVSGGGEKLFF. DNA for the CDR3: TGTGCCAGTAGTATCGTTTCAGGGGGAGGTGAAAAACTGTTTTTT.

This chain uses TRBV5-1 with TRBJ1-1; 7 nucleotides line up with TRBD1. Germline V gene sequence: CDR1 SGHRS, CDR2 YFSETQ. The length of the CDR3 is 12 residues. V was clipped by 2 bases and J by 11 bases; unmatched bases: 6. The CDR3 sequence: CASSLDRVEAFF. The CDR3 region has the DNA TGCGCCAGCAGCTTAGACAGGGTGGAGGCTTTCTTT.

The genes are TRBV7-8 and TRBJ1-1; 9 positions match TRBD1. This CDR3 is built from 14 residues. The germline V gene has CDR1 SGHVS and CDR2 FQNEAQ. J gave up 5 bases and V 5 bases, and 6 bases lay outside the gene matches. The CDR3 here is CASSHRQGGTEAFF. The CDR3 nucleotides are TGTGCCAGCAGCCACAGACAGGGGGGTACTGAAGCTTTCTTT.

The chain employs TRBV30 and TRBJ2-1, with D possibly TRBD2 on 5 matching bases. The V end was cut by 1 base, the J end by 3 bases, with 10 bases between. From germline, CDR1 is GTSNPN and CDR2 SVGIG (reference sequence). The CDR3 covers 14 residues. The CDR3 is CAWSGVRVYNEQFF. CDR3 in DNA: TGTGCCTGGAGTGGGGTGCGGGTCTACAATGAGCAGTTCTTC.

The chain employs TRBV9 and TRBJ2-2, with 11 bases aligning to TRBD2. The CDR3 sequence is 14 residues long. The germline V gene encodes CDR1 SGDLS and CDR2 YYNGEE. J gave up 7 bases and V 3 bases, and 2 bases lay outside the gene matches. The CDR3 nucleotides are TGTGCCAGCAGCGCAGGGACTAGCGGCGGGGAGCTGTTTTTT. The encoded protein is CASSAGTSGGELFF.

J is TRBJ1-1 and V is TRBV9; D remains ambiguous. Deletions cut 0 bases from V and 7 bases from J, with 10 bases between. The CDR3 runs 13 residues. The V gene's germline CDR1 is SGDLS and CDR2 YYNGEE. The CDR3 bases are TGTGCCAGCAGCGTAGATGGGCTTAGTGAAGCTTTCTTT. Translating it yields CASSVDGLSEAFF.

CDR3 loop: CASRVAGDIEETQYF. DNA for the CDR3: TGTGCCAGCAGGGTCGCGGGGGACATCGAAGAGACCCAGTACTTC. The chain uses TRBV28 and TRBJ2-5; TRBD2 might be the D (7 bases). Trimming removed 6 bases at V and 3 bases at J, with 17 bases between. The CDR3 spans 15 residues. Germline values: CDR1 MDHEN, CDR2 SYDVKM.

The V gene is TRBV5-6, the J gene TRBJ1-2; D gene unclear. V was trimmed by 4 bases and J by 5 bases, leaving 9 bases between them. The CDR3 consists of 12 residues. The germline V gene has CDR1 SGHDT and CDR2 YYEEEE. The CDR3 DNA follows: TGTGCCAGCAGCCCTATGGGGTATGGCTACACCTTC. Its translation is CASSPMGYGYTF.

The chain carries TRBV4-2 and TRBJ1-5; D remains unclear. Germline CDR1 is LGHNA and CDR2 is YNFKEQ. The CDR3 totals 15 residues. Trimming removed 1 base at V and 2 bases at J, with 9 bases between. DNA for the CDR3: TGTGCCAGCAGCCAAGCCCTAGGTGGCAATCAGCCCCAGCATTTT. Translation gives CASSQALGGNQPQHF.

The chain combines TRBV4-2 with TRBJ1-1, with unresolved D. Trimming removed 5 bases at V and 4 bases at J, with 14 bases between. Germline CDR1 is LGHNA and CDR2 is YNFKEQ. The CDR3 runs 14 residues. CDR3 region: CASSESGIGTEAFF. In DNA form, the CDR3 reads TGTGCCAGCAGCGAATCGGGGATCGGCACTGAAGCTTTCTTT.

The chain carries TRBV11-3 and TRBJ2-1; TRBD1 agrees at 9 bases. Looked up from germline, CDR1 is SGHNT and CDR2 is YENEEA. The CDR3 extends over 17 amino acids. V dropped 4 bases and J dropped 2; count of bases not matched to a gene: 9. Here the CDR3 DNA reads TGTGCCAGCAGCTCCGCGGGACAGGGATTAGCCTACAATGAGCAGTTCTTC. It is translated as CASSSAGQGLAYNEQFF.

The chain joins TRBV5-1 to TRBJ2-7; 7 bases fit TRBD2. Germline V gene lookup returns CDR1 SGHRS and CDR2 YFSETQ. V dropped 0 bases and J dropped 4; count of bases not matched to a gene: 10. The CDR3 is 16 amino acids. The CDR3 DNA is TGCGCCAGCAGCTTGGCTGGGGGGGGATCAAGGTACGAGCAGTACTTC. Protein sequence: CASSLAGGGSRYEQYF.

The chain combines TRBV7-6 with TRBJ1-1; the match to TRBD1 covers 9 bases. V lost 4 bases, J lost 0 bases, and 12 bases stayed unmatched. Germline loops: CDR1 SGHVS, CDR2 FNYEAQ. The CDR3 loop spans 18 amino acids. The CDR3 DNA is TGTGCCAGCAGCTCCTTACAGGGGGCGCAGGGGATGAACACTGAAGCTTTCTTT. Protein sequence: CASSSLQGAQGMNTEAFF.

This clone was counted only a few times. CDR3 sequence reads: CASSLRVYEQYF. The CDR3 DNA follows: TGTGCCAGCAGCCTCAGAGTCTACGAGCAGTACTTC. The gene calls are TRBV2 and TRBJ2-7; D unresolved. Deletions cut 6 bases from V and 3 bases from J, with 9 bases between. The germline CDR1 and CDR2 sequences are SNHLY and FYNNEI. The CDR3 has 12 amino acids.

The chain carries TRBV5-6 and TRBJ2-2; 9 bases fit TRBD1. From germline, CDR1 is SGHDT and CDR2 YYEEEE. The length of the CDR3 is 15 residues. The junction had 7 bases not matched to a gene; V was cut back by 4 bases and J by 6 bases. The DNA for the CDR3 is TGTGCCAGCAGCAGCGGGACAGGGTTCGCCGGGGAGCTGTTTTTT. Translation gives CASSSGTGFAGELFF.

The rearrangement uses TRBV4-2 and TRBJ2-1; D gene ambiguous. CDR1 and CDR2 from the germline V gene are LGHNA and YNFKEQ. The CDR3 sequence is 13 residues long. The V end lost 1 base, the J end lost 8 bases, and 9 bases lay between the germline ends. The CDR3 loop is CASSQGPSYEQFF. CDR3 sequence (DNA): TGTGCCAGCAGCCAAGGACCTTCCTATGAGCAGTTCTTC.

The genes are TRBV7-2 and TRBJ2-3, with TRBD2 identical over 10 bases. The germline V gene has CDR1 SGHTA and CDR2 FQGNSA. CDR3 length equals 17 residues. The CDR3 protein is CAERLAGFWGRTDTQYF. The CDR3, as DNA: TGTGCTGAGAGACTAGCGGGTTTTTGGGGTCGCACAGATACGCAGTATTTT.

This sequence joins TRBV5-4 and TRBJ1-2; the match to TRBD1 covers 8 bases. The V gene end was trimmed by 3 bases and the J gene end by 8 bases; junction bases not matched to a gene: 9. Germline V gives CDR1 SGHNT, CDR2 YYREEE (reference sequence). The CDR3 runs 14 residues. The CDR3 DNA reads as TGTGCCAGCAGCTCGGACAGGGCGTCCTGGGGCTACACCTTC. Translating it yields CASSSDRASWGYTF.

The chain has TRBV6-1 and TRBJ2-7; weak D call: TRBD1 (5 bases). The CDR3 contains 13 residues. CDR1 is MNHNS and CDR2 is SASEGT in the germline V gene. V was trimmed by 6 bases and J by 4 bases, leaving 13 bases between them. CDR3 in DNA: TGTGCCAGCAGATCTAGGGGTTTGTACGAGCAGTACTTC. It translates to CASRSRGLYEQYF.

V and J are TRBV27 and TRBJ2-7; D is uncertain. Germline V lookup: CDR1 MNHEY, CDR2 SMNVEV (reference sequence). CDR3 size: 13 residues. V was clipped by 4 bases and J by 3 bases, with 10 bases between them. CDR3 amino acids: CASSYRPLYEQYF. The CDR3 region has the DNA TGTGCCAGCAGTTATAGACCCCTCTACGAGCAGTACTTC.

This clone was recorded a few times. The rearrangement joins TRBV28 to TRBJ1-5; D is possibly TRBD1 (6 bases). V lost 6 bases to trimming and J lost 4 bases, with 19 bases between them. The CDR3 is 16 residues long. Germline V lookup: CDR1 MDHEN, CDR2 SYDVKM. The CDR3 DNA reads as TGTGCCAGCAGCTTACCCACAGGGTCGGGGAATCAGCCCCAGCATTTT. Amino acid sequence: CASSLPTGSGNQPQHF.

This chain connects TRBV7-9 to TRBJ1-1; TRBD1 aligns across 7 bases. Germline values: CDR1 SEHNR, CDR2 FQNEAQ (reference sequence). The CDR3 loop spans 13 amino acids. The trim removed 8 bases at V and 4 bases at J, leaving 7 bases unmatched. Written as DNA, the CDR3 is TGTGCCAGCGGAACAGGGGAGAGCACTGAAGCTTTCTTT. It yields the protein CASGTGESTEAFF. The full variable domain, its missing parts supplied by reference TRBV7-9 and TRBJ1-1, is DTGVSQNPRHKITKRGQNVTFRCDPISEHNRLYWYRQTLGQGPEFLTYFQNEAQLEKSRLLSDRFSAERPKGSFSTLEIQRTEQGDSAMYLCASGTGESTEAFFGQGTRLTVV.

The J gene is TRBJ2-4, the V gene TRBV7-2; the match to TRBD1 covers 8 bases. This CDR3 contains 12 residues. V was pared by 6 bases and J by 5 bases, with 0 bases of the junction left unmatched. Germline values: CDR1 SGHTA, CDR2 FQGNSA. CDR3 coding DNA: TGTGCCAGCAGACAGGGGGAAAACATTCAGTACTTC. It encodes CASRQGENIQYF.

The V gene is TRBV9, the J gene TRBJ2-7; D may be TRBD1 (6 bases). Germline CDR1 reads SGDLS; CDR2 reads YYNGEE. The CDR3 runs 14 residues. V dropped 4 bases and J dropped 7 bases, with 18 bases sitting between them. This CDR3 reads CASSPRQDGEEQYF. CDR3 nucleotide sequence: TGTGCCAGCAGCCCCCGACAGGACGGGGAGGAGCAGTACTTC. The full variable domain, completed using reference TRBV9 and TRBJ2-7, is DSGVTQTPKHLITATGQRVTLRCSPRSGDLSVYWYQQSLDQGLQFLIQYYNGEERAKGNILERFSAQQFPDLHSELNLSSLELGDSALYFCASSPRQDGEEQYFGPGTRLTVT.

The rearrangement joins TRBV7-9 to TRBJ2-5; 9 positions match TRBD2. Germline V gives CDR1 SEHNR, CDR2 FQNEAQ (reference sequence). V trimming: 5 bases; J trimming: 3 bases; junction bases outside the gene matches: 13. The CDR3 contains 17 residues. The CDR3 DNA sequence: TGTGCCAGCAGCAAACGTTCGATAGCGGGGGTTAAAGAGACCCAGTACTTC. Its translation is CASSKRSIAGVKETQYF. Together with reference TRBV7-9 and TRBJ2-5, the CDR3 gives the full variable domain: DTGVSQNPRHKITKRGQNVTFRCDPISEHNRLYWYRQTLGQGPEFLTYFQNEAQLEKSRLLSDRFSAERPKGSFSTLEIQRTEQGDSAMYLCASSKRSIAGVKETQYFGPGTRLLVL.

CDR3 nucleotides: TGTGCCAGCAGCTTCCTGGAGAACACTGAAGCTTTCTTT. This codes for CASSFLENTEAFF. The chain links TRBV7-3 to TRBJ1-1; D remains ambiguous. V lost 3 bases, J lost 1 base, and 6 bases lay in between. The CDR3 spans 13 residues. In germline, CDR1 is SGHTA, CDR2 FQGTGA. Complete variable domain (other parts from reference TRBV7-3 and TRBJ1-1): GAGVSQTPSNKVTEKGKYVELRCDPISGHTALYWYRQSLGQGPEFLIYFQGTGAADDSGLPNDRFFAVRPEGSVSTLKIQRTERGDSAVYLCASSFLENTEAFFGQGTRLTVV.

The V gene is TRBV11-3, the J gene TRBJ2-7; D is perhaps TRBD1 or TRBD2 (5 bases each). The ends were cut back, 8 bases at V and 2 bases at J, with 13 bases in the middle. CDR1 SGHNT and CDR2 YENEEA come from the germline V gene. CDR3 length: 13 amino acids. Here the CDR3 reads CASGEGETYEQYF. The CDR3, as DNA: TGTGCCAGCGGGGAAGGGGAGACCTACGAGCAGTACTTC.

The rearrangement links TRBV6-6 to TRBJ2-1; TRBD2 matches 11 bases. The CDR3 has 14 residues. V was pared by 6 bases and J by 8 bases, with 6 bases of the junction left unmatched. Germline V gives CDR1 MNHNY, CDR2 SVGAGI (reference sequence). The CDR3 protein is CASSLSGRGDEQFF. Written as DNA, the CDR3 is TGTGCCAGCAGCCTTAGCGGGAGGGGCGATGAGCAGTTCTTC.

The V call is TRBV27, the J call TRBJ1-5, with a tentative D call TRBD1 (5 bases). V dropped 3 bases and J dropped 2 bases, with 8 bases sitting between them. CDR1 and CDR2 (germline): MNHEY, SMNVEV (reference sequence). The length of the CDR3 is 14 residues. The CDR3 DNA reads TGTGCCAGCAGTTTTTCGGGGGGCAATCAGCCCCAGCATTTT. Its protein is CASSFSGGNQPQHF.

The chain employs TRBV6-1 and TRBJ2-7; TRBD2 matches 12 bases. This CDR3 is 19 amino acids long. From germline, CDR1 is MNHNS and CDR2 SASEGT. J was trimmed by 2 bases and V by 0 bases; bases with no gene match: 11. The CDR3 loop reads CASSEASRGLAGGTYEQYF. The CDR3 bases are TGTGCCAGCAGTGAAGCGTCTAGGGGACTAGCGGGCGGAACCTACGAGCAGTACTTC.